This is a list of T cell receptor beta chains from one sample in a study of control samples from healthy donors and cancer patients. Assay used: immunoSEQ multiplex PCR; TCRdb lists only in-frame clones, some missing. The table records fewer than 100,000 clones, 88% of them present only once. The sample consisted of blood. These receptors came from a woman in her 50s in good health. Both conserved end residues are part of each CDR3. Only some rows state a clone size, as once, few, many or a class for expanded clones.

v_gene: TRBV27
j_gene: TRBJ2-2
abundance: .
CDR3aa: CASSFVGAGELFF

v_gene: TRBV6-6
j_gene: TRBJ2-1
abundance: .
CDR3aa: CASSYLAGQEEFF

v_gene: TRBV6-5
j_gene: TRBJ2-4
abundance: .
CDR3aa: CASKGQGANIQYF

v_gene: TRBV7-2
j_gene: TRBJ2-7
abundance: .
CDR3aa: CASSRDQGFEQYF

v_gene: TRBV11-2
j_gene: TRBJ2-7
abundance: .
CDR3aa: CASSFQKGPYEQYF

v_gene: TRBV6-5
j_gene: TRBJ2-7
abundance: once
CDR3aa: CASSYSKGASYEQYF

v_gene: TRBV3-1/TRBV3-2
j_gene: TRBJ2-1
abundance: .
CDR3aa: CASSQAKRGEGDEQFF

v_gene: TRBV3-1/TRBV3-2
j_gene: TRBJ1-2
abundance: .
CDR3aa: CASSLGRDGYTF

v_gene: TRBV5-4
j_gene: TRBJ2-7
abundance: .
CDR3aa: CASSQQTGSLYEQYF

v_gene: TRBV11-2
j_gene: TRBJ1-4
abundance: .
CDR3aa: CASSVQGEKLFF